This record looks at one T cell receptor (beta chain) sequence and its context. The specificity of this receptor is unknown. Base qualities are not provided; no much larger clone lies one nucleotide away. Per the germline V gene (reference sequence), GTSNPN is the CDR1 and SVGIG is the CDR2. V gives up 4 bases and J gives up 8 bases, and the segment between their germline ends measures 20 bases. The CDR3 has 14 amino acids, counting the end cysteine and phenylalanine. The CDR3 DNA has 42 bases and is translated from base 1. The data originate from a study of cytomegalovirus exposure and HLA in healthy donors (dated by TCRdb to the late 2010s). Broadly, across the study: An earlier analysis of approximately 590 of the donors reported more than 250 Gb of sequence data and around 120 million unique TCR beta sequences from about 200 million T cells. Roughly 310 gigabases of sequencing data and tens of millions of unique TCR sequences were included in an early release covering around 650 HLA-typed donors. The genetic ancestry cluster associated with self-reported Caucasian donors included 81% of the 398 genotyped donors. The study was designed to test whether signatures of past pathogen exposure could be identified by cataloging public T cell receptors. The T cell repertoires of several hundred subjects were profiled by immunosequencing and related to cytomegalovirus serostatus. Along with the roughly 670-subject first cohort, a separate validation cohort of roughly 110 different subjects was used. To predict cytomegalovirus infection status, the study combined high-throughput TCR immunosequencing, statistical association of individual TCRs with disease status, and machine learning. In a later analysis, previously published TCR beta repertoires from several hundred donors were re-analyzed and high-resolution HLA genotyping was added so that TCR occurrence patterns could be studied. Rather than using new phenotypic data, the later analysis identified candidate immune exposures from TCR beta sequences and from how often those sequences occurred across donors. An earlier analysis of several hundred of the donors applied high-throughput TCR beta sequencing to assess whether each TCR beta V gene segment acted as functional or pseudogenic. Donor age, sex, ethnicity and CMV serostatus were collected together with the repertoire data. A later genetic analysis used genome-wide SNP genotypes for 398 of the 666 donors, treating that subset as a discovery cohort. Every discovery cohort repertoire had been produced on one sequencing platform. Class I and class II HLA loci were covered by the typing at four-digit resolution. The number of typed donors differed by locus: roughly 620-630 for A, B, C, DRB1 and DQB1; 500 to 550 for DQA1; 606 for DPA1; and approximately 450 for DPB1. Because of strong linkage in the cohort, roughly 5 DR-DQ haplotypes were treated as single units for association and clustering. Among 398 genotyped donors of the cohort, an average of approximately 240,000 unique TCR beta nucleotide sequences were sequenced per donor, around 20% of them non-productive.

Library preparation used the immunoSEQ multiplex PCR assay. The multiplex PCR relied on a mix of 60 forward primers for TCR Vbeta segments and 13 reverse primers for TCR Jbeta segments. A multiplex PCR assay on genomic DNA amplified the CDR3 region of rearranged TCR beta genes. On the Illumina HiSeq System, the amplified TCR beta libraries were sequenced as 87-base-pair reads. Under the source paper's analysis protocol: In a later analysis, tens of millions of unique TCR beta chains were counted across the 500 to 850 repertoires, and roughly 11 million of these chains were shared by at least two donors. Raw reads were error-corrected and collapsed into unique sequences by a nearest-neighbor algorithm in which closely related sequences were merged to remove PCR and sequencing errors. To assign V, D and J gene segments, CDR3 sequences were aligned to IMGT reference sequences. For a sequence to be retained, at least a six-nucleotide match to both a V gene segment and a J gene segment was required. Rearrangements were classified as productive when the CDR3 lacked stop codons and remained in frame with V and J, and all other rearrangements were classified as non-productive. CDR3 was defined according to IMGT convention as the region running from the second conserved V-encoded cysteine to the conserved J-encoded phenylalanine. The earlier analysis of approximately 500 of the donors excluded sequences that lacked an unambiguous match to a single V gene segment. In an earlier analysis of around 590 of the donors, a V segment was called functional when productive rearrangements were above 56.7%, and segregating when the standard deviation between donors exceeded 5%. A statistical classification framework was built to diagnose cytomegalovirus status from the catalog of TCR beta chain sequences. In a later analysis, V and J genes were assigned by comparing TCR nucleotide sequences against IMGT/GENE-DB human TR gene sequences. The TCRdist pipeline was used in a later analysis to assign CDR3 sequences and most-parsimonious VDJ recombination scenarios. In a later analysis, each TCR beta chain was defined by its CDR3 amino acid sequence together with its V-gene family, and reads lacking a unique V-gene family were excluded. As a way to deal with suspected cross-contamination and a sequencing artifact, a later analysis dropped 450 to 600 nucleotide sequences that were highly shared and had low generation probability. In a later analysis, a clonal expansion index for each public chain was calculated from normalized within-repertoire ranks of inferred template counts. In a later analysis, generation probabilities were computed with a VDJ recombination model fitted to out-of-frame rearrangements, and the resulting probabilities were checked against IGoR. A later analysis scored TCR-TCR, TCR-HLA and TCR-CMV co-occurrence with hypergeometric tests, applying a repertoire-size bias correction to TCR pairs. To estimate false discovery rates, a later analysis permuted the HLA or CMV assignments 20 times. In a later analysis, co-occurring TCRs were grouped using DBSCAN, and TCRdist sequence similarity was added for clustering within HLA-allele-positive subsets. Repertoires with fewer than 30,000 or more than 120,000 public chains, plus five repertoires with anomalous nucleotide sharing, were excluded from co-occurrence clustering. The table was pulled from immuneACCESS by TCRdb, which kept in-frame rearrangements only. Such tables lose some clones; where checked, under half of the loss comes from unresolved V genes, and the rest has no known cause. V and J calls and clone size are those listed in that table; D and trimming were worked out from the DNA. The sample has some 200,000 clones on record, 70% to 85% of them singletons. Approximately 0.22% of the sample belongs to the ten largest clones.

The cohort comprised around 700 healthy bone marrow donors. At the time of sampling, every cohort member was nominally healthy, though immune exposures that went unrecorded were likely present. The donor tested CMV seronegative, placing the donor among the 350 to 400 seronegative members of the cohort. A peripheral blood sample was collected from each donor, and TCR beta sequencing was performed on peripheral blood mononuclear cells. Genomic DNA extraction from the blood cell samples was performed with the Qiagen DNeasy Blood Extraction Kit. Overall study results and their limits: According to the authors, the approach could potentially be generalized to other disease states and immunological phenotypes. A total of 164 TCR beta chains were listed by the study as associated with cytomegalovirus. The classifier was reported to diagnose cytomegalovirus status with high specificity and sensitivity in both the original and validation cohorts. Most TCR sequences were seen in very few donors, while some public TCRs were found in many individuals. The earlier analysis of approximately 560 of the donors excluded 15 to 20 rarely observed V segments, including chromosome 9 orphons, because counts were too low. A later analysis found that HLA-associated TCR beta chains were more clonally expanded and had lower generation probabilities than equally common non-associated chains. A later analysis found that TCR association rates varied across HLA loci, with DRB1 alleles showing the most associated TCRs and HLA-C alleles the fewest. A cluster of highly shared sequence variants was judged likely to be a technical artifact of the sequencing pipeline. According to a later genetic analysis, donors in an Asian-associated ancestry cluster had fewer N-insertions in productive TCRs than the roughly 700-donor mean. V-gene and J-gene trimming of TCR beta chains was associated with a missense DCLRE1C variant in a later genetic analysis, and the association was replicated in an independent cohort. Three of the identified cytomegalovirus-associated TCR beta chains were confirmed in vitro to be specific for cytomegalovirus antigens. Because HLA typing was unavailable for some donors at each locus, only the typed subset was used in association tests. In a later analysis, 16,951 TCR beta sequences were associated with specific HLA alleles at a false discovery rate of 0.05. The presence/absence analyses assumed that sequencing depth was roughly uniform across donors, and that assumption may not be true. A later analysis reported that several top co-occurrence clusters appeared linked to parvovirus B19, influenza, CMV and Epstein-Barr virus. Linkage disequilibrium might explain the correlated functional status among segregating V segments, but an unknown experimental factor could not be excluded. In a later analysis, most CMV-associated TCR beta chains were found to appear HLA-restricted, with HLA associations seemingly driven largely by CMV exposure. When HLA alleles, especially DR and DQ, strongly co-occurred, attributing TCR associations to individual alleles was difficult. A further reported finding was that TCR beta sequences accurately predicted the HLA-A and HLA-B alleles for most subjects in the first cohort. The cohort was sequenced for TCR beta chains only, and without alpha or paired-chain data the features that could be detected were limited. Some IMGT-functional V segments, including TRBV6-2 and TRBV6-3, could not be distinguished by the 87-base-pair reads and were therefore excluded. In an earlier analysis of some 500 of the donors, most TCR beta V segments were observed in productive rearrangements about 90% or about 30% of the time, broadly matching IMGT annotations. Immune exposure information for the cohort was limited to CMV serostatus.

The receptor's source is a girl under 10 years old in good health and CMV-seronegative. The sequenced material came from PBMCs. The V and J segments used are TRBV30 and TRBJ1-2; matching of 6 bases hints at TRBD1 as the D gene. The CDR3 region: CAWIPLGGARGYTF. The DNA sequence reads TGTGCCTGGATCCCCTTGGGGGGGGCGCGGGGCTACACCTTC.